What follows are 31 T cell receptor beta chains derived from one specimen sequenced in a study of blood T cell repertoires in COVID-19. The repertoire was sequenced with immunoSEQ multiplex PCR; TCRdb's copy has only in-frame clones and lacks some. There are about 180,000 clones in the sample; approximately 78% occur only once, and about 18% lies in the top ten. Sequencing used PBMCs or T cells enriched from blood (not recorded which). The receptors come from a woman between 50 and 59 years old who had recovered from COVID-19.

This clone was seen many times. V usage is TRBV19 and J usage is TRBJ2-3; the match to TRBD2 covers 8 bases. After removal of 6 bases from V and 1 base from J, the junction contained 6 bases not matched to a gene. The CDR3 covers 15 residues. CDR1 and CDR2 from the germline V gene are LNHDA and SQIVND (reference sequence). DNA for the CDR3: TGTGCCAGTAGCTCTAGCGGGTCCCGCACAGATACGCAGTATTTT. Amino acids: CASSSSGSRTDTQYF.

The V gene is TRBV24-1, the J gene TRBJ1-1, with unresolved D. This CDR3 is 15 amino acids long. With 4 bases removed from V and 5 bases from J, the gap between germline ends came to 16 bases. The V gene's germline CDR1 is KGHDR and CDR2 SFDVKD. This CDR3 reads CATSDPALGGTEAFF. The CDR3 DNA sequence: TGTGCCACCAGTGACCCCGCCTTGGGAGGTACTGAAGCTTTCTTT.

Points on this clone: The junction does not match germline at one end; this may be a read error. The chain joins TRBV7-2 to TRBJ2-7; TRBD2 aligns across 10 bases. The germline CDR1 and CDR2 sequences are SGHTA and FQGNSA. This CDR3 region has 14 residues. This chain's CDR3 is CASSLAGDAYEQYF. In DNA, the CDR3 is TGTGCCAGCAGCCTAGCGGGAGACGCCTACGAGCAGTACTTC.

V gene TRBV6-1 combines with J gene TRBJ1-4; D is unclear. Per the germline V gene, CDR1 is MNHNS and CDR2 is SASEGT. Between the trimmed V and J ends, which lost 1 base and 0 bases, there was a span of 3 bases. The CDR3 covers 14 residues. The CDR3 DNA sequence: TGTGCCAGCAGTGAAGGAGCAACTAATGAAAAACTGTTTTTT. This encodes CASSEGATNEKLFF.

The gene calls are TRBV3-1 (or the pseudogene TRBV3-2) and TRBJ2-3; TRBD2 is a possible D gene (7 bases). CDR1 LGHDT and CDR2 YNNKEL come from the germline V gene (reference sequence). CDR3 size: 16 residues. V dropped 3 bases and J dropped 8 bases, with 21 bases sitting between them. The CDR3 loop reads CASSHGGLAVIGTQYF. The CDR3 bases are TGTGCCAGCAGCCACGGGGGGCTAGCCGTCATTGGTACGCAGTATTTT.

This clone was seen only once. The chain carries TRBV5-5 and TRBJ2-3, with D possibly being TRBD1 (5 bases). The V end was cut by 3 bases, the J end by 1 base, with 12 bases between. Per the germline V gene, CDR1 is SGHKS and CDR2 is YYEKEE (reference sequence). CDR3 length: 15 residues. CDR3 in DNA: TGTGCCAGCAGCTCAGCCCTGGGGCGCACAGATACGCAGTATTTT. Its protein is CASSSALGRTDTQYF.

This clone was seen a handful of times. The CDR3 coding sequence is TGCGCCAGCAGCGTCCAAGGAGGCGAGTACGAGCAGTACTTC. Residues: CASSVQGGEYEQYF. The rearrangement joins TRBV5-1 to TRBJ2-7; D is perhaps TRBD2 (5 bases). This CDR3 spans 14 amino acids. CDR1 is SGHRS, CDR2 YFSETQ, per germline. V lost 4 bases, J lost 4 bases, and 15 bases lay in between.

The genes are TRBV19 and TRBJ1-1, with a tentative D call TRBD1 (6 bases). There are 14 residues in the CDR3. The V gene lost 11 bases and the J gene lost 5 bases, with 21 bases spanning the gap. Germline V gene sequence: CDR1 LNHDA, CDR2 SQIVND (reference sequence). This chain's CDR3 is CARGSCWGHTEAFF. The DNA for the CDR3 is TGTGCCCGGGGATCGTGCTGGGGGCATACTGAAGCTTTCTTT. Filled out from reference TRBV19 and TRBJ1-1, the complete variable domain reads DGGITQSPKYLFRKEGQNVTLSCEQNLNHDAMYWYRQDPGQGLRLIYYSQIVNDFQKGDIAEGYSVSREKKESFPLTVTSAQKNPTAFYLCARGSCWGHTEAFFGQGTRLTVV.

This chain connects TRBV28 to TRBJ2-2; 10 bases align to TRBD2. CDR3 length equals 14 residues. Trimming took 6 bases from V and 6 from J; bases not matched to a gene: 4. Germline values: CDR1 MDHEN, CDR2 SYDVKM. DNA for the CDR3: TGTGCCAGCAGCACTAGCGGGAAAGCCGGGGAGCTGTTTTTT. Its protein product is CASSTSGKAGELFF.

The V gene is TRBV23-1, the J gene TRBJ2-1; D may be TRBD1 (5 bases). TRBV23-1 has ORF status, its function being uncertain. The CDR3 loop spans 13 amino acids. The germline V and J ends were trimmed by 2 bases and 13 bases, with 15 bases remaining between them. The CDR3 DNA follows: TGCGCCAGCAGTCAAACCATGGGGCGGAACCAGTTCTTC. Protein sequence: CASSQTMGRNQFF.

The J gene is TRBJ2-3, the V gene TRBV10-3; D is perhaps TRBD2 (5 bases). The germline V gene has CDR1 ENHRY and CDR2 SYGVKD. The CDR3 sequence is 15 residues long. Trimming took 10 bases from V and 2 from J, leaving 19 bases between them. CDR3 in amino acids: CATSRAESSTDTQYF. CDR3 nucleotides: TGTGCCACCTCCCGAGCGGAATCCTCCACAGATACGCAGTATTTT.

The chain carries TRBV7-2 and TRBJ1-2; D not resolved. Germline V gene sequence: CDR1 SGHTA, CDR2 FQGNSA. Trimming removed 1 base from V and 0 bases from J, with 12 bases in between. The CDR3 is 16 residues long. The CDR3 nucleotides are TGTGCCAGCAGCTTAGATTCCGGTCGGGCTAACTATGGCTACACCTTC. Translation: CASSLDSGRANYGYTF.

The chain joins TRBV5-1 to TRBJ1-3; D is uncertain. Germline CDR1 SGHRS, CDR2 YFSETQ. The CDR3 has 14 amino acids. With 3 bases removed from V and 0 bases from J, the gap between germline ends came to 7 bases. CDR3 nucleotides: TGCGCCAGCAGCTCCCTTCCCTCTGGAAACACCATATATTTT. As protein: CASSSLPSGNTIYF. Variable domain in full (rest from reference TRBV5-1 and TRBJ1-3): KAGVTQTPRYLIKTRGQQVTLSCSPISGHRSVSWYQQTPGQGLQFLFEYFSETQRNKGNFPGRFSGRQFSNSRSEMNVSTLELGDSALYLCASSSLPSGNTIYFGEGSWLTVV.

The V call is TRBV7-8, the J call TRBJ2-3; 13 bases are a match to TRBD2. The CDR3 runs to 18 residues. Germline CDR1 and CDR2: SGHVS and FQNEAQ. With V trimmed by 5 bases and J by 4 bases, 12 bases remained unmatched. CDR3 bases: TGTGCCAGCAGCAGAAGGACTAGCGGGAGAGCGCAGGCAGATACGCAGTATTTT. Amino acid sequence: CASSRRTSGRAQADTQYF.

With respect to this clone: Other DNA variants within this sample encode the same CDR3. The J gene is TRBJ2-3, the V gene TRBV9, with D hard to call. CDR3 size: 13 residues. Germline-derived CDR1 and CDR2 are SGDLS and YYNGEE. V lost 0 bases and J 1 base, leaving 3 bases between the germline ends. In DNA form, the CDR3 reads TGTGCCAGCAGCGTAGCCGGCACAGATACGCAGTATTTT. Amino acids: CASSVAGTDTQYF.

The chain combines TRBV7-9 with TRBJ2-3, with 8 positions matching TRBD2. CDR1 SEHNR and CDR2 FQNEAQ come from the germline V gene (reference sequence). The V segment lost 5 bases and the J segment 4 bases; nucleotides outside the gene matches: 8. The CDR3 sequence is 15 residues long. The CDR3 nucleotides are TGTGCCAGCAGCCCGGGACTAGGCCGCCCAGATACGCAGTATTTT. Protein product: CASSPGLGRPDTQYF.

This chain links TRBV19 with TRBJ2-7; 10 nucleotides match TRBD2. Trimming cost V 5 bases and J 1 base; bases outside gene matches: 2. Looked up from germline, CDR1 is LNHDA and CDR2 is SQIVND (reference sequence). This CDR3 spans 14 amino acids. CDR3 sequence: CASSSTSGSYEQYF. For the CDR3, the DNA is TGTGCCAGTAGTTCGACTAGCGGGTCCTACGAGCAGTACTTC. The full variable domain, completed using reference TRBV19 and TRBJ2-7, is DGGITQSPKYLFRKEGQNVTLSCEQNLNHDAMYWYRQDPGQGLRLIYYSQIVNDFQKGDIAEGYSVSREKKESFPLTVTSAQKNPTAFYLCASSSTSGSYEQYFGPGTRLTVT.

V and J are TRBV7-2 and TRBJ2-5; D gene unclear. This CDR3 is 14 amino acids long. V shed 5 bases and J shed 5 bases, with 15 bases lying between them. The germline gives CDR1 SGHTA, CDR2 FQGNSA. The CDR3 here is CASSPRRVLETQYF. DNA for the CDR3: TGTGCCAGCAGCCCTAGACGGGTCCTGGAGACCCAGTACTTC. The variable domain in full, completed from reference TRBV7-2 and TRBJ2-5, reads GAGVSQSPSNKVTEKGKDVELRCDPISGHTALYWYRQSLGQGLEFLIYFQGNSAPDKSGLPSDRFSAERTGGSVSTLTIQRTQQEDSAVYLCASSPRRVLETQYFGPGTRLLVL.

This chain links TRBV10-2 with TRBJ1-2; weak D call: TRBD1 (6 bases). Trimming cost V 11 bases and J 4 bases, with 17 bases left between them. CDR3 length equals 13 residues. Germline V lookup: CDR1 WSHSY, CDR2 SAAADI. CDR3 nucleotides: TGCGCCCTGAGCGGGGGGCTAGGCTATGGCTACACCTTC. As protein: CALSGGLGYGYTF.

V gene TRBV7-9 combines with J gene TRBJ2-1; D call uncertain. There are 13 residues in the CDR3. Per the germline V gene, CDR1 is SEHNR and CDR2 is FQNEAQ (reference sequence). Deletions cut 5 bases from V and 6 bases from J, with 11 bases between. CDR3 DNA: TGTGCCAGCAGCATTTCTCGAGCCAATGAGCAGTTCTTC. This sequence encodes CASSISRANEQFF.

This clone has a handful of counts. This chain joins TRBV2 and TRBJ1-1; a weak D match, TRBD1 (6 bases). The CDR3 loop spans 12 amino acids. V was clipped by 5 bases and J by 10 bases, with 14 bases between them. The germline V gene has CDR1 SNHLY and CDR2 FYNNEI. CDR3 sequence: CASSYNREGAFF. The CDR3 nucleotides read TGTGCCAGCAGTTATAACAGGGAAGGAGCTTTCTTT.

The chain combines TRBV27 with TRBJ2-7, with TRBD1 matching 8 bases. The CDR3 has 15 amino acids. CDR1 MNHEY and CDR2 SMNVEV come from the germline V gene (reference sequence). Unmatched junction bases numbered 11, after V lost 6 bases and J lost 4 bases. The CDR3 nucleotides read TGTGCCAGCAGCTCGGGACAGGCGGGCGGGTACGAGCAGTACTTC. This gives the protein CASSSGQAGGYEQYF.

The chain uses TRBV28 and TRBJ2-2; 7 bases line up with TRBD1. J was trimmed by 3 bases and V by 9 bases; bases with no gene match: 4. Germline CDR1 reads MDHEN; CDR2 reads SYDVKM. The CDR3 runs to 13 residues. This CDR3 reads CASTDRDTGELFF. In DNA form, the CDR3 reads TGTGCCAGTACTGACAGGGACACCGGGGAGCTGTTTTTT.

The chain has TRBV21-1 and TRBJ2-7; the DNA was not used to check the table's D call, TRBD2. TRBV21-1 is termed a pseudogene. The CDR3 contains 15 residues. CDR3: CASSKGLAEGYEQYF. Here the CDR3 DNA reads TGTGCCAGCAGCAAAGGACTAGCGGAGGGATACGAGCAGTACTTC.

The rearrangement uses TRBV4-1 and TRBJ1-5; D not certain. This CDR3 has 13 amino acids. Deletions cut 1 base from V and 4 bases from J, with 5 bases between. Germline CDR1 MGHRA, CDR2 YSYEKL. CDR3 bases: TGCGCCAGCAGCCAAGTCCTAAATCAGCCCCAGCATTTT. Translated, it gives CASSQVLNQPQHF.

The chain is built from TRBV27 and TRBJ1-6; 7 nucleotides match TRBD1. V lost 6 bases to trimming and J lost 0 bases; unmatched junction nucleotides: 11. The CDR3 spans 18 residues. In germline, CDR1 is MNHEY, CDR2 SMNVEV (reference sequence). The CDR3: CASRRTGSASSYNSPLHF. Here the CDR3 DNA reads TGTGCCAGCAGAAGGACAGGAAGTGCTAGCTCCTATAATTCACCCCTCCACTTT.

The J gene is TRBJ2-2, the V gene TRBV3-1 (or the pseudogene TRBV3-2), with TRBD2 matching over 13 bases. This CDR3 comprises 16 residues. Germline CDR1 reads LGHDT; CDR2 reads YNNKEL (reference sequence). With 5 bases clipped from V and 4 bases from J, the junction kept 4 bases outside the gene matches. The CDR3 DNA reads as TGTGCCAGCAGCTTCTGGACTAGCGGGAGCACCGGGGAGCTGTTTTTT. This codes for CASSFWTSGSTGELFF.

The chain joins TRBV7-9 to TRBJ1-1, with D perhaps matching TRBD1 (5 bases). The CDR3 is 16 amino acids. V lost 0 bases, J lost 3 bases, and 14 bases lay in between. The germline gives CDR1 SEHNR, CDR2 FQNEAQ (reference sequence). CDR3 residues: CASSLAGGMGYTEAFF. The CDR3 region has the DNA TGTGCCAGCAGCTTAGCTGGGGGGATGGGTTACACTGAAGCTTTCTTT.

The chain employs TRBV29-1 and TRBJ1-4; TRBD1 matches 7 bases. CDR1 and CDR2 from the germline V gene are SQVTM and ANQGSEA. With V trimmed by 5 bases and J by 6 bases, 9 bases remained unmatched. The CDR3 is 14 residues long. The CDR3 coding sequence is TGCAGCGTTTGGGGGGACAGCAAGCATGAAAAACTGTTTTTT. The encoded protein is CSVWGDSKHEKLFF.

CDR3 nucleotides: TGCGCCAGCAGCTTAGAGCTCTACAATGAGCAGTTCTTC. It encodes CASSLELYNEQFF. This rearrangement joins TRBV5-1 to TRBJ2-1; D is undetermined. V lost 2 bases, J lost 3 bases, and 6 bases lay in between. The CDR3 covers 13 residues. Per germline, CDR1 SGHRS and CDR2 YFSETQ.

The chain combines TRBV3-1 (or the pseudogene TRBV3-2) with TRBJ2-7; TRBD2 aligns across 10 bases. The trim removed 6 bases at V and 4 bases at J, leaving 6 bases unmatched. The CDR3 consists of 14 residues. The germline V gene has CDR1 LGHDT and CDR2 YNNKEL (reference sequence). The CDR3 is CASSRAGGIYEQYF. CDR3 nucleotide sequence: TGTGCCAGCAGTCGAGCGGGGGGGATATACGAGCAGTACTTC.